A selection of T cell receptor beta chains follows, all from one sample in a study of T cell repertoires in cytomegalovirus infection. One entry per CDR3 protein results from TCRdb running MiXCR on the reads. This table has around 340,000 distinct CDR3 sequences, under 35% appearing once. No antigen has been assigned to these receptors. This material consisted of cultured PBMCs, taken from culture after CMV antigen stimulation. The receptors here all came from a human donor in good health (CMV status not recorded). Some clones in this sample may be carry-over from other donors' samples. The CDR3 runs from the conserved cysteine through the conserved F or W. D genes are given only for firm matches. Some rows have no size entry. The others give once, few or many, or a class for an expanded clone.

clone size	V gene	CDR3 length	J gene	D gene	CDR3 protein	CDR3 DNA
NA	TRBV11-2	16	TRBJ2-1	NA	CASSLDSSGYYNEQFF	TGTGCCAGCAGCTTAGATAGTAGCGGATACTACAATGAGCAGTTCTTC
once	TRBV24-1	17	TRBJ2-1	TRBD2	CATSSPSGTSDLNEQFF	TGTGCCACCAGTAGTCCTTCCGGGACTAGTGACTTGAATGAGCAGTTCTTC
few	TRBV2	15	TRBJ2-1	TRBD2	CASSGAGYSYNEQFF	TGTGCCAGCAGTGGAGCGGGGTACTCCTACAATGAGCAGTTCTTC
NA	TRBV2	14	TRBJ1-1	NA	CASSLGALNTEAFF	TGTGCCAGCAGTCTCGGGGCGCTGAACACTGAAGCTTTCTTT
NA	TRBV28	14	TRBJ2-7	NA	CASSLGGGPYEQYF	TGTGCCAGCAGTTTAGGGGGAGGCCCCTACGAGCAGTACTTC
NA	TRBV11-2	16	TRBJ1-2	TRBD1	CASSSGQVIAGYGYTF	TGTGCCAGCAGCTCGGGACAGGTCATTGCTGGCTATGGCTACACCTTC
NA	TRBV4-1	13	TRBJ1-1	NA	CASSLKSDTEAFF	TGCGCCAGCAGCCTGAAAAGTGACACTGAAGCTTTCTTT
NA	TRBV11-2	13	TRBJ1-2	NA	CASSLDRMGGYTF	TGTGCCAGCAGCTTAGACAGGATGGGGGGCTACACCTTC
NA	TRBV7-9	15	TRBJ1-1	TRBD1	CASFFTGTGNTEAFF	TGTGCCAGCTTTTTCACGGGGACAGGGAACACTGAAGCTTTCTTT
few	TRBV12-3/TRBV12-4	19	TRBJ1-1	NA	CASMGRRAETTVGNTEAFF	TGTGCCAGCATGGGCCGCCGGGCAGAAACTACGGTGGGGAACACTGAAGCTTTCTTT
NA	TRBV2	15	TRBJ2-2	NA	CASRTANKNTGELFF	TGTGCCAGCAGAACCGCGAACAAGAACACCGGGGAGCTGTTTTTT
NA	TRBV27	17	TRBJ2-1	NA	CASSLAQTGRISYEQFF	TGTGCCAGCAGTTTAGCCCAGACAGGCAGAATTAGTTATGAGCAGTTCTTC
NA	TRBV6-5	16	TRBJ1-1	NA	CASSYSRGPPNTEAFF	TGTGCCAGCAGTTACTCGAGGGGACCGCCGAACACTGAAGCTTTCTTT
few	TRBV7-2	18	TRBJ2-4	TRBD2	CASSSRASGDLAKNIQYF	TGTGCCAGCAGCTCTCGGGCTAGCGGAGACCTAGCCAAAAACATTCAGTACTTC
few	TRBV7-3	11	TRBJ1-1	NA	CASRRRTEAFF	TGTGCCAGCAGAAGGAGGACTGAAGCTTTCTTT
NA	TRBV2	16	TRBJ1-1	NA	CASSESGRRGNTEAFF	TGTGCCAGCAGTGAATCGGGCAGACGGGGGAACACTGAAGCTTTCTTT
NA	TRBV7-2	16	TRBJ2-2	NA	CASSLGQRASTGELFF	TGTGCCAGCAGCTTAGGCCAGCGGGCGAGCACCGGGGAGCTGTTTTTT
few	TRBV5-4	14	TRBJ2-1	NA	CASSFNLPRNEQFF	TGTGCCAGCAGCTTCAACCTACCTCGCAATGAGCAGTTCTTC
NA	TRBV19	18	TRBJ2-4	TRBD2	CASSIRLAGGRTKNIQYF	TGTGCCAGTAGTATCAGGCTAGCGGGAGGGAGAACCAAAAACATTCAGTACTTC
NA	TRBV27	16	TRBJ2-7	TRBD2	CASSPSSGVISYEQYF	TGTGCCAGCAGTCCTTCTAGCGGGGTTATTTCCTACGAGCAGTACTTC
few	TRBV5-1	16	TRBJ1-4	NA	CASSFDPGRGNEKLFF	TGCGCCAGCAGCTTCGATCCGGGACGGGGTAATGAAAAACTGTTTTTT
NA	TRBV6-2/TRBV6-3	16	TRBJ1-6	NA	CASSYSAGGYNSPLHF	TGTGCCAGCAGTTACTCGGCAGGCGGCTATAATTCACCCCTCCACTTT
NA	TRBV12-3/TRBV12-4	14	TRBJ1-6	TRBD1	CASSFQGAHSPLHF	TGTGCCAGCAGTTTCCAGGGGGCGCATTCACCCCTCCACTTT
NA	TRBV7-2	17	TRBJ2-3	TRBD2	CASSLPLTSGNTDTQYF	TGTGCCAGCAGCTTACCCCTGACTAGCGGAAACACAGATACGCAGTATTTT
NA	TRBV12-3/TRBV12-4	15	TRBJ2-1	TRBD2	CASSSRLAAYNEQFF	TGTGCCAGCAGTTCCCGACTAGCGGCCTACAATGAGCAGTTCTTC
NA	TRBV27	13	TRBJ2-1	NA	CARRSFAYNEQFF	TGTGCCAGGAGGAGTTTCGCCTACAATGAGCAGTTCTTC
NA	TRBV2	13	TRBJ1-6	NA	CASSGLREEPLHF	TGTGCCAGCAGTGGCCTCAGGGAGGAACCCCTCCACTTT
few	TRBV12-3/TRBV12-4	15	TRBJ1-1	TRBD1	CASRSGQGENTEAFF	TGTGCCAGCAGGTCGGGACAGGGAGAGAACACTGAAGCTTTCTTT
NA	TRBV28	14	TRBJ2-7	TRBD1	CASSRDTGAYEQYF	TGTGCCAGCAGCCGAGACACAGGGGCCTACGAGCAGTACTTC
NA	TRBV6-5	14	TRBJ2-7	NA	CASSYSNRAREQYF	TGTGCCAGCAGTTACTCGAACAGGGCGCGGGAGCAGTACTTC
many	TRBV7-6	17	TRBJ2-3	TRBD1	CASSSAPQGARTDTQYF	TGTGCCAGCAGCTCGGCCCCACAGGGGGCGCGTACAGATACGCAGTATTTT
NA	TRBV20-1	17	TRBJ2-1	TRBD2	CSARDLGTGGHYNEQFF	TGCAGTGCTAGAGATCTTGGAACGGGGGGGCACTACAATGAGCAGTTCTTC
many	TRBV12-3/TRBV12-4	15	TRBJ1-5	NA	CASREGINGNQPQHF	TGTGCCAGCAGAGAAGGGATCAACGGCAATCAGCCCCAGCATTTT
NA	TRBV6-8	12	TRBJ1-2	TRBD1	CASSYAGGGYTF	TGTGCCAGCAGTTACGCAGGGGGAGGCTACACCTTC
NA	TRBV6-5	15	TRBJ2-7	NA	CASSWGGAKGDEQYF	TGTGCCAGCAGCTGGGGGGGGGCGAAAGGAGACGAGCAGTACTTC
NA	TRBV7-3	18	TRBJ1-1	TRBD1	CASSLAYGKGGTATEAFF	TGTGCCAGCAGCTTAGCGTATGGGAAAGGGGGCACTGCCACTGAAGCTTTCTTT
NA	TRBV28	13	TRBJ1-2	NA	CASSFGYNYGYTF	TGTGCCAGCAGTTTCGGCTATAACTATGGCTACACCTTC
few	TRBV19	15	TRBJ2-6	TRBD1	CASTAYRQGGNVLTF	TGTGCCAGTACCGCCTACAGACAGGGCGGAAACGTCCTGACTTTC
NA	TRBV4-1	17	TRBJ1-5	TRBD1	CASSQIFTGGGNQPQHF	TGCGCCAGCAGCCAAATTTTCACAGGGGGCGGCAATCAGCCCCAGCATTTT
few	TRBV7-9	15	TRBJ1-1	NA	CASSQKESEGTEAFF	TGTGCCAGCAGCCAAAAGGAGTCAGAAGGCACTGAAGCTTTCTTT
many	TRBV7-9	18	TRBJ1-3	TRBD1	CASSLTGTDFHSGNTIYF	TGTGCCAGCAGCTTAACCGGGACAGACTTCCACTCTGGAAACACCATATATTTT
many	TRBV6-1	15	TRBJ1-2	NA	CASSWGRAAGLGYTF	TGTGCCAGCAGTTGGGGCCGGGCAGCCGGATTGGGCTACACCTTC
many	TRBV7-2	15	TRBJ2-7	NA	CASSLVGETSYEQYF	TGTGCCAGCAGCTTAGTTGGGGAGACCTCCTACGAGCAGTACTTC
NA	TRBV7-6	13	TRBJ2-1	NA	CASSVIRGNEQFF	TGTGCCAGCAGCGTTATAAGGGGCAATGAGCAGTTCTTC
few	TRBV6-1	14	TRBJ2-7	TRBD1	CASSADRGPYEQYF	TGTGCCAGCAGTGCTGACAGGGGGCCTTACGAGCAGTACTTC
NA	TRBV20-1	13	TRBJ1-5	TRBD1	CSATGGVNQPQHF	TGCAGTGCAACAGGGGGAGTCAATCAGCCCCAGCATTTT
NA	TRBV12-3/TRBV12-4	13	TRBJ1-1	TRBD1	CASSLGQGKGAFF	TGTGCCAGCAGCCTCGGACAGGGGAAAGGAGCTTTCTTT
NA	TRBV5-1	15	TRBJ2-7	NA	CASSPGHRDPYEQYF	TGCGCCAGCAGCCCGGGACATAGGGACCCCTACGAGCAGTACTTC
NA	TRBV29-1	13	TRBJ2-7	NA	CSVSQGGDNEQYF	TGCAGCGTTAGCCAGGGGGGGGATAACGAGCAGTACTTC
NA	TRBV6-1	14	TRBJ1-2	NA	CASSEGAVAEGYTF	TGTGCCAGCAGTGAAGGGGCGGTGGCAGAAGGCTACACCTTC
NA	TRBV7-6	15	TRBJ1-1	TRBD1	CASSSDRGVGTEAFF	TGTGCCAGCAGCTCCGACAGGGGTGTGGGCACTGAAGCTTTCTTT
many	TRBV7-3	14	TRBJ2-2	NA	CASRTGANTGELFF	TGTGCCAGCAGAACCGGGGCGAACACCGGGGAGCTGTTTTTT
NA	TRBV10-3	15	TRBJ2-5	TRBD1	CAISARQGVGETQYF	TGTGCCATCAGTGCTAGACAGGGGGTAGGAGAGACCCAGTACTTC
NA	TRBV2	15	TRBJ2-3	NA	CASSPSGRLTDTQYF	TGTGCCAGCAGTCCCTCGGGGCGCCTCACAGATACGCAGTATTTT
NA	TRBV5-1	15	TRBJ1-2	NA	CASSPGWPRKNGYTF	TGCGCCAGCAGCCCCGGTTGGCCCAGGAAGAACGGCTACACCTTC